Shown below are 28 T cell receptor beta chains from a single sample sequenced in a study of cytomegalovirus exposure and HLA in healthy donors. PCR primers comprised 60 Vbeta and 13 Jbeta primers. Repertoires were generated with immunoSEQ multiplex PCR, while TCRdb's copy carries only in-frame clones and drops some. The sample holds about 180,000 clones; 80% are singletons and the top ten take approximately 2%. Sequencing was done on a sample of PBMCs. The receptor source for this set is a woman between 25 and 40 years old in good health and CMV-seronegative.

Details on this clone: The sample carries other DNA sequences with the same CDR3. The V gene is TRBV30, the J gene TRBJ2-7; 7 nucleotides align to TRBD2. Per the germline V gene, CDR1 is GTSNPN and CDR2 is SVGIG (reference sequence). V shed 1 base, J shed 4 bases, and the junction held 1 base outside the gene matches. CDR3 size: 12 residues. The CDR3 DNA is TGTGCCTGGAGTGGGGGAGGGTACGAGCAGTACTTC. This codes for CAWSGGGYEQYF.

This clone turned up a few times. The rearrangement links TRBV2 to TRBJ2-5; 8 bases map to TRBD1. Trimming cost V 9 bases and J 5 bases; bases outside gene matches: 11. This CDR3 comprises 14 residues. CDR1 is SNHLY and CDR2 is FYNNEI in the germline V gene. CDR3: CASLPDRVRETQYF. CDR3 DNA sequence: TGTGCCAGTCTTCCGGACAGGGTGAGGGAGACCCAGTACTTC. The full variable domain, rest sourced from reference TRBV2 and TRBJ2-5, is EPEVTQTPSHQVTQMGQEVILRCVPISNHLYFYWYRQILGQKVEFLVSFYNNEISEKSEIFDDQFSVERPDGSNFTLKIRSTKLEDSAMYFCASLPDRVRETQYFGPGTRLLVL.

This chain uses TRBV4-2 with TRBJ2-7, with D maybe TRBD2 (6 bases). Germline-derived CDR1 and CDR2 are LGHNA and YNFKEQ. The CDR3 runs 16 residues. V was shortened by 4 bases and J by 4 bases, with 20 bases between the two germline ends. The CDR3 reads CASSPSTGTGLYEQYF. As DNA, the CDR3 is TGTGCCAGCAGCCCGTCGACCGGGACTGGACTATACGAGCAGTACTTC.

This CDR3 reads CASSRTGSTEAFF. CDR3 nucleotides: TGCGCCAGCAGCCGTACAGGGAGCACTGAAGCTTTCTTT. The rearrangement links TRBV5-1 to TRBJ1-1; D may be TRBD1 (6 bases). The germline V gene encodes CDR1 SGHRS and CDR2 YFSETQ. The CDR3 is 13 amino acids. V was clipped by 4 bases and J by 4 bases, with 11 bases between them.

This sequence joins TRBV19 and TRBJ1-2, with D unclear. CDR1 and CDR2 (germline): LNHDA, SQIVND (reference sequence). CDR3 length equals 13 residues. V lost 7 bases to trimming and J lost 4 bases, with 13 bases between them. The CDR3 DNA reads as TGTGCCAGTACCGTTGACACCCCCTATGGCTACACCTTC. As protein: CASTVDTPYGYTF.

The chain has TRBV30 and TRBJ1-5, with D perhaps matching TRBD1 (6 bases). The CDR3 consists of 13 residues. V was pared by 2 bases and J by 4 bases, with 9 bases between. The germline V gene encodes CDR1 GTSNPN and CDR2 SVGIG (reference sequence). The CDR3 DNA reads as TGTGCCTGGAGTTCAGACAGGAATCAGCCCCAGCATTTT. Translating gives CAWSSDRNQPQHF.

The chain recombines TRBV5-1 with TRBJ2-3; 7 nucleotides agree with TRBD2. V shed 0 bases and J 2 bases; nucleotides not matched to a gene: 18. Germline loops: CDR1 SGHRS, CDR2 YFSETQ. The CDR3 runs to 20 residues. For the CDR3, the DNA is TGCGCCAGCAGCTTGGAAGTAGAGACTAGCCTCCCCACACTCACAGATACGCAGTATTTT. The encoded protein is CASSLEVETSLPTLTDTQYF.

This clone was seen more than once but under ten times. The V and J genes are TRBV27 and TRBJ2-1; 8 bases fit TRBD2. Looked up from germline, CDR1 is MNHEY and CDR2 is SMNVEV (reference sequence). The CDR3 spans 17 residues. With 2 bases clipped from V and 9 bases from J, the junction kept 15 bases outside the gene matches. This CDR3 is CASSLPSVVAGLAEQFF. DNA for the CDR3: TGTGCCAGCAGTTTACCTTCGGTGGTAGCGGGGTTGGCTGAGCAGTTCTTC.

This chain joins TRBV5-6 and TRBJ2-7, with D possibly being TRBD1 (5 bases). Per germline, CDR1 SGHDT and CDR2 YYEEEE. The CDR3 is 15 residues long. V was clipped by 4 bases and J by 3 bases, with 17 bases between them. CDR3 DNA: TGTGCCAGCAGCCGCCCTGGACAAGGGGACTACGAGCAGTACTTC. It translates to CASSRPGQGDYEQYF. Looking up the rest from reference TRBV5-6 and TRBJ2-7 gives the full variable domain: DAGVTQSPTHLIKTRGQQVTLRCSPKSGHDTVSWYQQALGQGPQFIFQYYEEEERQRGNFPDRFSGHQFPNYSSELNVNALLLGDSALYLCASSRPGQGDYEQYFGPGTRLTVT.

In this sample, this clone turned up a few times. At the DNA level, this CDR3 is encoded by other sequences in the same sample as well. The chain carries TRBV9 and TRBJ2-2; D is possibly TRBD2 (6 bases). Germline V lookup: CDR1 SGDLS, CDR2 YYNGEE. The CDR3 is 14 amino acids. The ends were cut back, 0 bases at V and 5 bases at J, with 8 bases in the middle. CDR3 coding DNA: TGTGCCAGCAGCGTAGGGGGGAGGACCGGGGAGCTGTTTTTT. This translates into CASSVGGRTGELFF.

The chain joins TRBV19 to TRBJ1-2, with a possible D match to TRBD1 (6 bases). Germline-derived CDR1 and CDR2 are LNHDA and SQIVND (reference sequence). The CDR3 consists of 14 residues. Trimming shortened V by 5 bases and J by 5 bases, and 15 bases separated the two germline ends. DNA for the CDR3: TGTGCCAGTAGTTTCCTACAGGGATCATATGGCTACACCTTC. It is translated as CASSFLQGSYGYTF.

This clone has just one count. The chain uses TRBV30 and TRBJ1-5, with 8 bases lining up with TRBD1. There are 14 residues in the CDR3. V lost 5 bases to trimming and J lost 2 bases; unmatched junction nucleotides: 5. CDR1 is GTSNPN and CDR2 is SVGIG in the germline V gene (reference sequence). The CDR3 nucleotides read TGTGCCTGGGACAGGGGAAGGGGCAATCAGCCCCAGCATTTT. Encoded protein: CAWDRGRGNQPQHF.

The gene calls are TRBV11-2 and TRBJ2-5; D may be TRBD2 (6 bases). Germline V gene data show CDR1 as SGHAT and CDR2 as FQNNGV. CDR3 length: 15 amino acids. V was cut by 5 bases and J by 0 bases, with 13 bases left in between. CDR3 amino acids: CASSLEGRYQETQYF. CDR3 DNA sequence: TGTGCCAGCAGCCTGGAGGGACGGTACCAAGAGACCCAGTACTTC.

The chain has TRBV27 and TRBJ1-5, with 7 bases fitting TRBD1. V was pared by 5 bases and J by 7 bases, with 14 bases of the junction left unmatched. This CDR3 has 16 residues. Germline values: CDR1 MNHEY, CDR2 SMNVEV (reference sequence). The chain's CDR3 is CASSPTLTGFNQPQHF. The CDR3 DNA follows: TGTGCCAGCAGTCCTACTCTGACAGGGTTCAACCAGCCCCAGCATTTT.

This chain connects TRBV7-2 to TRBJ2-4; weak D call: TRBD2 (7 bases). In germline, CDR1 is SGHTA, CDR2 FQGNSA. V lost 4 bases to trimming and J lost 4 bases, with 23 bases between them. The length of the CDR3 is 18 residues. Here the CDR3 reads CASSSLDYGGPDKNIQYF. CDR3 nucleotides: TGTGCCAGCAGCTCCCTGGATTACGGGGGGCCCGATAAAAACATTCAGTACTTC.

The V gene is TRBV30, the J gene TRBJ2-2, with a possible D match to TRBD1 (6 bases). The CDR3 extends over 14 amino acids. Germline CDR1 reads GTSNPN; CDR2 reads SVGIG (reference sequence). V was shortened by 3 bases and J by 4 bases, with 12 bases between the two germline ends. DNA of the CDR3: TGTGCCTGGAGGCAACAGGGACCCACCGGGGAGCTGTTTTTT. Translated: CAWRQQGPTGELFF.

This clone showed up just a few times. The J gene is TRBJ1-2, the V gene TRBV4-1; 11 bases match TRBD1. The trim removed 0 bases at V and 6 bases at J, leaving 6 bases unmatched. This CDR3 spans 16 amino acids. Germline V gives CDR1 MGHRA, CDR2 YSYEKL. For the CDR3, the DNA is TGCGCCAGCAGCCAAGATCCGGGGACAGGGGGTAATGGCTACACCTTC. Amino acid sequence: CASSQDPGTGGNGYTF.

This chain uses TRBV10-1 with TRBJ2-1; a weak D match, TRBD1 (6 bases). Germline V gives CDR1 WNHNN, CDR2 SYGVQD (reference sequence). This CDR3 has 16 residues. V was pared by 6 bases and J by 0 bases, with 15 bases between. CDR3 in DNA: TGCGCCAGCAGATTTTTGGGGACACCCTCCTACAATGAGCAGTTCTTC. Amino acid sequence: CASRFLGTPSYNEQFF.

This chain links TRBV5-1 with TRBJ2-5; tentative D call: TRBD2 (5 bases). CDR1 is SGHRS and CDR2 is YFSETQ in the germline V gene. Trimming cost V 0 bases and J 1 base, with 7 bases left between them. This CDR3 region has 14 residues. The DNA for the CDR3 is TGCGCCAGCAGCTTGGGAGGACTCCAAGAGACCCAGTACTTC. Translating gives CASSLGGLQETQYF.

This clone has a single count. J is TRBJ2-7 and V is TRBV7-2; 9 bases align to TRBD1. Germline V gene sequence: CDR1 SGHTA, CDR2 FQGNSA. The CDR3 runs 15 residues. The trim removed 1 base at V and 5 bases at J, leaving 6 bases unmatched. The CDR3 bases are TGTGCCAGCAGCTTAGTCCCCTGGACAGGGGACGAGCAGTACTTC. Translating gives CASSLVPWTGDEQYF.

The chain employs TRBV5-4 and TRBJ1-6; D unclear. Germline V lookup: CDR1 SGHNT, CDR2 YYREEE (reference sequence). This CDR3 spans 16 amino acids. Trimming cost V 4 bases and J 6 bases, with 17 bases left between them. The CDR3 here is CASSPDPGSPNSPLHF. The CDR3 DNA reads TGTGCCAGCAGCCCGGATCCGGGTTCGCCTAATTCACCCCTCCACTTT.

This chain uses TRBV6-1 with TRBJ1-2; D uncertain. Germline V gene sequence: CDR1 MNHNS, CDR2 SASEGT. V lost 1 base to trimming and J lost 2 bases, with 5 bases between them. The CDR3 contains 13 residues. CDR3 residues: CASSEDENYGYTF. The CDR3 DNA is TGTGCCAGCAGTGAAGATGAGAACTATGGCTACACCTTC.

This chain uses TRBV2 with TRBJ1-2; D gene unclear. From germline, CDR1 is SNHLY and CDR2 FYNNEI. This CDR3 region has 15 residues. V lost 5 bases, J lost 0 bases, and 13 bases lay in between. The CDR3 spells CASSFGQRANYGYTF. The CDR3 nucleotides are TGTGCCAGCAGTTTCGGGCAGAGGGCTAACTATGGCTACACCTTC. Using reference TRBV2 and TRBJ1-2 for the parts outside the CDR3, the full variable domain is EPEVTQTPSHQVTQMGQEVILRCVPISNHLYFYWYRQILGQKVEFLVSFYNNEISEKSEIFDDQFSVERPDGSNFTLKIRSTKLEDSAMYFCASSFGQRANYGYTFGSGTRLTVV.

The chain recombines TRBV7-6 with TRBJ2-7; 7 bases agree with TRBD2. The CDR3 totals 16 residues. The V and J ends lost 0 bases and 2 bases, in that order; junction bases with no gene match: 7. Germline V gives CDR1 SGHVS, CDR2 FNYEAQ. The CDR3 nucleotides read TGTGCCAGCAGCTTAGCGCTTGGCGGGGGAGCCTACGAGCAGTACTTC. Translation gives CASSLALGGGAYEQYF.

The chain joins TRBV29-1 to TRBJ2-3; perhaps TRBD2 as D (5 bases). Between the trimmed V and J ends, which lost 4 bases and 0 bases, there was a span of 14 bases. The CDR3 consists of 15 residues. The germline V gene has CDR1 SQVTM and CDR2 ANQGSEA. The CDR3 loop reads CSVVLGSSSTDTQYF. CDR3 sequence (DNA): TGCAGCGTTGTACTAGGTTCTTCTAGCACAGATACGCAGTATTTT.

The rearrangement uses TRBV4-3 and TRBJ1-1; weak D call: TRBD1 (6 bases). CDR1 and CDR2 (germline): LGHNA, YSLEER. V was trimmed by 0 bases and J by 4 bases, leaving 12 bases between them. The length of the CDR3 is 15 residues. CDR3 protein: CASSQDREGGTEAFF. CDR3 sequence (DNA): TGCGCCAGCAGCCAAGATCGGGAAGGGGGCACTGAAGCTTTCTTT.

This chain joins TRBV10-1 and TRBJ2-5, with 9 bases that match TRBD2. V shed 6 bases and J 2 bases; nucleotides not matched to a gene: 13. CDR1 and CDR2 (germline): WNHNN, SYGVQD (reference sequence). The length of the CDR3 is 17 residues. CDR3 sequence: CASSRGTTSGVQETQYF. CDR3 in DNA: TGCGCCAGCAGCCGTGGAACGACTAGCGGTGTACAAGAGACCCAGTACTTC.

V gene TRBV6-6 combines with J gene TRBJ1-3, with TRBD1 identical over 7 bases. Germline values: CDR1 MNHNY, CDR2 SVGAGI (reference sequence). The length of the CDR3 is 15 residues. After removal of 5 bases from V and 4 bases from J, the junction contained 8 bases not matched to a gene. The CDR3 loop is CASSHIQGSGNTIYF. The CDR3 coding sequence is TGTGCCAGCAGTCACATACAGGGGTCCGGAAACACCATATATTTT.